Each of the 9 T cell receptor beta chains below was sequenced from the same sample in a study of T cells in Graves' hyperthyroidism and ophthalmopathy. Authors of the study amplified TCR beta CDR3 regions from RNA transcripts. Carried out on the TCR CDR3, a first-round RT-PCR used the HTBI primer set. A single record per CDR3 protein comes from TCRdb applying MiXCR to the multiplex PCR reads. The sample has about 560,000 distinct CDR3 sequences; about a sixth are singletons. The material sequenced was blood. These TCRs come from a woman in her thirties with Graves' hyperthyroidism.

The sample holds one count of this clonotype. The rearrangement joins TRBV7-9 to TRBJ2-1, with D perhaps TRBD1 (6 bases). The CDR3 consists of 15 residues. Germline V CDR1 and CDR2: SEHNR, FQNEAQ (reference sequence). V dropped 5 bases and J dropped 3 bases, with 14 bases sitting between them. Here the CDR3 reads CASSQLRDNYNEQFF. CDR3 bases: TGTGCCAGCAGCCAACTACGGGACAACTACAATGAGCAGTTCTTC.

V is TRBV3-1 and J is TRBJ2-3; TRBD2 matches at 11 bases. From germline, CDR1 is LGHDT and CDR2 YNNKEL (reference sequence). Trimming took 0 bases from V and 3 from J; bases not matched to a gene: 5. The CDR3 totals 17 residues. The CDR3, as DNA: TGTGCCAGCAGCCAAGAGGCTAGCGGGAGGATTACAGATACGCAGTATTTT. Translated, it gives CASSQEASGRITDTQYF.

This chain uses TRBV10-3 with TRBJ2-1; 9 bases align to TRBD2. Per germline, CDR1 ENHRY and CDR2 SYGVKD. Trimming at V came to 5 bases and at J to 6 bases, leaving 11 bases not matched to a gene. CDR3 length: 16 amino acids. The CDR3 region is CAISIVAGVGPNEQFF. The CDR3 DNA sequence: TGTGCCATCAGTATCGTAGCGGGAGTAGGGCCCAATGAGCAGTTCTTC.

This chain links TRBV19 with TRBJ1-1; D remains ambiguous. Germline CDR1 LNHDA, CDR2 SQIVND (reference sequence). V was cut by 3 bases and J by 6 bases, with 11 bases left in between. The CDR3 consists of 13 residues. The CDR3 region has the DNA TGTGCCAGTAGTATGTTCTTTGGGGCTGAAGCTTTCTTT. It encodes CASSMFFGAEAFF.

This clonotype was found a few times. The V and J genes are TRBV15 and TRBJ1-2, with 8 bases lining up with TRBD1. The CDR3 extends over 14 amino acids. Per germline, CDR1 LNHNV and CDR2 YYDKDF (reference sequence). Trimming at V came to 4 bases and at J to 3 bases, leaving 4 bases not matched to a gene. CDR3 nucleotides: TGTGCCACCAGCAAAGGACAGGGAGACTATGGCTACACCTTC. This encodes CATSKGQGDYGYTF.

V gene TRBV19 combines with J gene TRBJ2-4; D is possibly TRBD1 (5 bases). The V gene lost 5 bases and the J gene lost 0 bases, with 11 bases spanning the gap. Germline V lookup: CDR1 LNHDA, CDR2 SQIVND (reference sequence). The CDR3 is made up of 15 amino acids. In DNA, the CDR3 is TGTGCCAGTAGTCTAGGGGTTGTAGCCAAAAACATTCAGTACTTC. This encodes CASSLGVVAKNIQYF.

The genes are TRBV7-3 and TRBJ1-6; D is possibly TRBD1 (5 bases). The germline V gene has CDR1 SGHTA and CDR2 FQGTGA. Trimming took 5 bases from V and 7 from J, leaving 15 bases between them. The CDR3 spans 15 residues. The CDR3 bases are TGTGCCAGCAGCCGGACGGGGCATCAAAATTCACCCCTCCACTTT. It specifies CASSRTGHQNSPLHF.

This clonotype was found many times. V usage is TRBV2 and J usage is TRBJ1-5, with TRBD1 as a possible D gene (6 bases). From germline, CDR1 is SNHLY and CDR2 FYNNEI. The CDR3 totals 13 residues. V was trimmed by 6 bases and J by 6 bases, leaving 12 bases between them. The DNA for the CDR3 is TGTGCCAGCAGGCAACAGGGTGGTCAGCCCCAGCATTTT. Translating it yields CASRQQGGQPQHF.

In its sample, this clonotype was seen many times. The rearrangement joins TRBV7-2 to TRBJ2-3; D possibly corresponds to TRBD1 (5 bases). The CDR3 sequence is 16 residues long. V was pared by 5 bases and J by 1 base, with 16 bases between. The germline CDR1 and CDR2 sequences are SGHTA and FQGNSA. Here the CDR3 reads CASSLHQGTGTDTQYF. The CDR3 DNA is TGTGCCAGCAGCCTCCACCAGGGCACCGGCACAGATACGCAGTATTTT.